These 3 T cell receptor beta chains originate from one sample sequenced in a study of blood T cell repertoires in COVID-19. Clones were read by immunoSEQ multiplex PCR, and TCRdb kept only the in-frame ones, dropping some. The data hold 250,000 to 300,000 clones, with approximately 82% observed a single time. Sample: PBMCs or T cells enriched from blood (not recorded which). The receptors derive from a middle-aged man who had been exposed to COVID-19.

The rearrangement joins TRBV9 to TRBJ2-3; D is unclear. CDR1 is SGDLS, CDR2 YYNGEE, per germline. V was trimmed by 5 bases and J by 6 bases, leaving 10 bases between them. CDR3 length: 12 amino acids. CDR3 in amino acids: CASRLTEDTQYF. In DNA form, the CDR3 reads TGTGCCAGCAGGTTGACTGAGGATACGCAGTATTTT. Variable domain in full (rest from reference TRBV9 and TRBJ2-3): DSGVTQTPKHLITATGQRVTLRCSPRSGDLSVYWYQQSLDQGLQFLIQYYNGEERAKGNILERFSAQQFPDLHSELNLSSLELGDSALYFCASRLTEDTQYFGPGTRLTVL.

The rearrangement links TRBV18 to TRBJ2-1; a weak D match, TRBD2 (5 bases). The CDR3 runs to 14 residues. Per germline, CDR1 KGHSH and CDR2 LQKENI. The V gene lost 3 bases and the J gene lost 5 bases, with 11 bases spanning the gap. The CDR3 DNA follows: TGTGCCAGCTCACCGGCCGGGATCGACAATGAGCAGTTCTTC. Its protein product is CASSPAGIDNEQFF.

This chain uses TRBV7-2 with TRBJ2-1; 10 bases are shared with TRBD2. The length of the CDR3 is 16 residues. V dropped 0 bases and J dropped 7; count of bases not matched to a gene: 6. CDR1 SGHTA and CDR2 FQGNSA come from the germline V gene. The chain's CDR3 is CASSLAGAGGLNEQFF. CDR3 DNA sequence: TGTGCCAGCAGCTTAGCTGGAGCGGGAGGGTTGAATGAGCAGTTCTTC.